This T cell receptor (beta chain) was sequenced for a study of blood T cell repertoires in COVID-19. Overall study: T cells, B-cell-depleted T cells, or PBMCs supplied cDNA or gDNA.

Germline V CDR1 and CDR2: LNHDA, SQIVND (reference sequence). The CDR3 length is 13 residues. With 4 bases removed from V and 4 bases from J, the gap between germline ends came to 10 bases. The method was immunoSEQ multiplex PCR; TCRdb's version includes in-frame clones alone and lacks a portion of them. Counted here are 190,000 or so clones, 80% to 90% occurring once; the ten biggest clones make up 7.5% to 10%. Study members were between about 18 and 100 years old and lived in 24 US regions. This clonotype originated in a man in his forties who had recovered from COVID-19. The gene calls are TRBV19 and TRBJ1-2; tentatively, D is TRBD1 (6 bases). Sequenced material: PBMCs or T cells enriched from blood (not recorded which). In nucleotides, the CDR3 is TGTGCCAGTAGTAGTGTAGGGGGCTATGGCTACACCTTC. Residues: CASSSVGGYGYTF.